This T cell receptor (beta chain) was identified during a study of early T cells in non-severe SARS-CoV-2 infection. Looked up from germline, CDR1 is LGHNA and CDR2 is YSLEER. Trimming shortened V by 2 bases and J by 1 base, and 12 bases separated the two germline ends. The CDR3 loop spans 15 amino acids. In the library, individual cDNA molecules carried attached unique molecular identifiers. TCRdb re-analysed the 5' RACE reads in MiXCR, keeping a single row per CDR3 protein. This table has around 72,000 distinct CDR3 sequences, around 10% appearing once. The gene calls are TRBV4-3 and TRBJ2-7, with D possibly matching TRBD2 (6 bases). This clonotype was sampled from an adult who was a healthcare worker with PCR-confirmed SARS-CoV-2 infection or an uninfected control (not recorded which). The sequencing here drew on whole blood, taken at baseline. CDR3 DNA: TGCGCCAGCAGCCAATTCCGGGGGACTTCCTACGAGCAGTACTTC. It specifies CASSQFRGTSYEQYF.